The rows below give T cell receptor beta chains drawn from one sample of a study of T cells after yellow fever vaccination. TCRdb redid the calling of the 5' RACE reads with MiXCR, one entry per CDR3 protein. The data contain a few hundred thousand distinct CDR3 sequences, more than 9% of them singletons. This material consisted of PBMCs, taken on the day of the first yellow fever vaccination. These receptors came from a man aged 18 to 30 who received the YFV17D yellow fever vaccine. The CDR3 runs from the conserved cysteine through the conserved F or W. The D gene is left open where the match is weak. Some rows mark clone size as missing; the rest say once, few, many or name a class of expanded clone.

d_gene: TRBD1; v_gene: TRBV10-1; abundance: few; len: 16; j_gene: TRBJ2-3; CDR3nt: TGCGCCAGCAGTGAGACAGGGACAGAAAGCACAGATACGCAGTATTTT; CDR3aa: CASSETGTESTDTQYF
d_gene: -; v_gene: TRBV3-1; abundance: -; len: 14; j_gene: TRBJ1-5; CDR3nt: TGTGCCAGCAGCCAAGTCGGGAGCAATCAGCCCCAGCATTTT; CDR3aa: CASSQVGSNQPQHF
d_gene: -; v_gene: TRBV4-3; abundance: many; len: 15; j_gene: TRBJ2-1; CDR3nt: TGCGCCAGCAGCGAGGGGACGGCCTCCTACAATGAGCAGTTCTTC; CDR3aa: CASSEGTASYNEQFF
d_gene: -; v_gene: TRBV12-3/TRBV12-4; abundance: few; len: 10; j_gene: TRBJ1-5; CDR3nt: TGTGCCAGGGCCCCTCGGCCCCAGCATTTT; CDR3aa: CARAPRPQHF
d_gene: TRBD1; v_gene: TRBV6-1; abundance: -; len: 15; j_gene: TRBJ1-3; CDR3nt: TGTGCCAGCAGCCACGGACAGGCGACTGGAAACACCATATATTTT; CDR3aa: CASSHGQATGNTIYF
d_gene: TRBD2; v_gene: TRBV7-2; abundance: -; len: 14; j_gene: TRBJ2-7; CDR3nt: TGTGCCAGCAGCACAGCGGGGGGAAACTACGAGCAGTACTTC; CDR3aa: CASSTAGGNYEQYF
d_gene: -; v_gene: TRBV20-1; abundance: few; len: 13; j_gene: TRBJ1-4; CDR3nt: TGCAGTGCTAGAGATTCTGAGAATGAAAAACTGTTTTTT; CDR3aa: CSARDSENEKLFF
d_gene: -; v_gene: TRBV15; abundance: -; len: 17; j_gene: TRBJ1-5; CDR3nt: TGTGCCACCAGCAGAGATGCAGGGGCTAAGCTCGGACAGCCCCAGCATTTT; CDR3aa: CATSRDAGAKLGQPQHF
d_gene: TRBD1; v_gene: TRBV5-4; abundance: -; len: 14; j_gene: TRBJ2-7; CDR3nt: TGTGCCAGCAGCTTGGATCAGGGGGCCTACGAGCAGAACTTC; CDR3aa: CASSLDQGAYEQNF
d_gene: TRBD1; v_gene: TRBV6-5; abundance: -; len: 16; j_gene: TRBJ2-1; CDR3nt: TGTGCCAGCAGTTACCCGGGACAGGGTGTTGGGAATGAGCAGTTCTTC; CDR3aa: CASSYPGQGVGNEQFF
d_gene: TRBD1; v_gene: TRBV3-1; abundance: few; len: 15; j_gene: TRBJ1-2; CDR3nt: TGTGCCAGCAGACCTGCAGGGGGCTCTGGCTATGGCTACACCTTC; CDR3aa: CASRPAGGSGYGYTF
d_gene: TRBD2; v_gene: TRBV18; abundance: few; len: 16; j_gene: TRBJ2-1; CDR3nt: TGTGCCAGCTCACCAACTAGCGGGGGAACAAACAATGAGCAGTTCTTC; CDR3aa: CASSPTSGGTNNEQFF
d_gene: -; v_gene: TRBV20-1; abundance: -; len: 12; j_gene: TRBJ2-5; CDR3nt: TGCAGTGCTAGAGAGCGAGGTGGAGGGGTGTACTTC; CDR3aa: CSARERGGGVYF
d_gene: -; v_gene: TRBV7-2; abundance: few; len: 16; j_gene: TRBJ1-3; CDR3nt: TGTGCCAGCAGCCCTGCGGCGACTCGCTCTGGAAACACCATATATTTT; CDR3aa: CASSPAATRSGNTIYF
d_gene: TRBD1; v_gene: TRBV6-6; abundance: -; len: 13; j_gene: TRBJ1-2; CDR3nt: TGTGCCAGCAGTGCCCAGGGGGGGTATGGCTACACCTTC; CDR3aa: CASSAQGGYGYTF
d_gene: -; v_gene: TRBV11-2; abundance: -; len: 15; j_gene: TRBJ2-3; CDR3nt: TGTGCCAGCAGCTTAGGGGACGGACCACCAGATACGCAGTATTTT; CDR3aa: CASSLGDGPPDTQYF
d_gene: -; v_gene: TRBV5-8; abundance: few; len: 14; j_gene: TRBJ2-3; CDR3nt: TGTGCCAGCAGCTGGGACACCAGCACAGATACGCAGTATTTT; CDR3aa: CASSWDTSTDTQYF
d_gene: TRBD2; v_gene: TRBV7-7; abundance: many; len: 15; j_gene: TRBJ2-3; CDR3nt: TGTGCCAGCAGCTTAGGTAGCGGGGGCGGAGATACGCAGTATTTT; CDR3aa: CASSLGSGGGDTQYF
d_gene: TRBD1; v_gene: TRBV11-2; abundance: few; len: 15; j_gene: TRBJ2-7; CDR3nt: TGTGCCAGCAGCTTACCCGGGACAGAGTTTTACGAGCAGTACTTC; CDR3aa: CASSLPGTEFYEQYF
d_gene: -; v_gene: TRBV15; abundance: few; len: 15; j_gene: TRBJ2-1; CDR3nt: TGTGCCACCAGCCCCCTAGAGGGGGAGGACAATGAGCAGTTCTTC; CDR3aa: CATSPLEGEDNEQFF
d_gene: TRBD1; v_gene: TRBV14; abundance: few; len: 14; j_gene: TRBJ1-6; CDR3nt: TGTGCCAGCAGCCCGGGACAGTATAATTCACCCCTCCACTTT; CDR3aa: CASSPGQYNSPLHF
d_gene: -; v_gene: TRBV7-9; abundance: -; len: 16; j_gene: TRBJ1-3; CDR3nt: TGTGCCAGCAGCTTAGCGCCGTGGGGGCCGGGAAACACCATATATTTT; CDR3aa: CASSLAPWGPGNTIYF
d_gene: -; v_gene: TRBV7-2; abundance: -; len: 15; j_gene: TRBJ2-2; CDR3nt: TGTGCCAGCAGCTTGCAGGGGCTGAACACCGGGGAGCTGTTTTTT; CDR3aa: CASSLQGLNTGELFF
d_gene: TRBD1; v_gene: TRBV7-9; abundance: many; len: 16; j_gene: TRBJ2-2; CDR3nt: TGTGCCAGCAGCATAAAACAGGGGGCGAGCACCGGGGAGCTGTTTTTT; CDR3aa: CASSIKQGASTGELFF
d_gene: -; v_gene: TRBV9; abundance: many; len: 15; j_gene: TRBJ2-1; CDR3nt: TGTGCCAGCAGCGTAGCTCCGCAAAACTACAATGAGCAGTTCTTC; CDR3aa: CASSVAPQNYNEQFF
d_gene: -; v_gene: TRBV7-9; abundance: few; len: 15; j_gene: TRBJ2-7; CDR3nt: TGTGCCAGCAGCTTAGTATCGGGACACTCCTACGAGCAGTACTTC; CDR3aa: CASSLVSGHSYEQYF
d_gene: -; v_gene: TRBV7-2; abundance: many; len: 13; j_gene: TRBJ1-3; CDR3nt: TGTGCCAGCAGCTTAGTGTCGGGAAACACCATATATTTT; CDR3aa: CASSLVSGNTIYF
d_gene: TRBD2; v_gene: TRBV5-1; abundance: many; len: 14; j_gene: TRBJ2-5; CDR3nt: TGCGCCAGCAGCTCTCGACTAGCCCAAGAGACCCAGTACTTC; CDR3aa: CASSSRLAQETQYF
d_gene: -; v_gene: TRBV5-5; abundance: many; len: 12; j_gene: TRBJ2-1; CDR3nt: TGTGCCAGCAGCTTGATCGGCAATGAGCAGTTCTTC; CDR3aa: CASSLIGNEQFF
d_gene: TRBD1; v_gene: TRBV7-2; abundance: few; len: 14; j_gene: TRBJ2-1; CDR3nt: TGTGCCAGCAGCCCCCGATGGGACAGCAATGAGCAGTTCTTC; CDR3aa: CASSPRWDSNEQFF
d_gene: TRBD1; v_gene: TRBV4-3; abundance: few; len: 15; j_gene: TRBJ2-3; CDR3nt: TGCGCCAGCAGCCGAGACAGGGGCGCCCCAGATACGCAGTATTTT; CDR3aa: CASSRDRGAPDTQYF
d_gene: -; v_gene: TRBV28; abundance: -; len: 12; j_gene: TRBJ2-3; CDR3nt: TGTGCCAGCAGTCTAGGGGTAGTTACGCAGTATTTT; CDR3aa: CASSLGVVTQYF